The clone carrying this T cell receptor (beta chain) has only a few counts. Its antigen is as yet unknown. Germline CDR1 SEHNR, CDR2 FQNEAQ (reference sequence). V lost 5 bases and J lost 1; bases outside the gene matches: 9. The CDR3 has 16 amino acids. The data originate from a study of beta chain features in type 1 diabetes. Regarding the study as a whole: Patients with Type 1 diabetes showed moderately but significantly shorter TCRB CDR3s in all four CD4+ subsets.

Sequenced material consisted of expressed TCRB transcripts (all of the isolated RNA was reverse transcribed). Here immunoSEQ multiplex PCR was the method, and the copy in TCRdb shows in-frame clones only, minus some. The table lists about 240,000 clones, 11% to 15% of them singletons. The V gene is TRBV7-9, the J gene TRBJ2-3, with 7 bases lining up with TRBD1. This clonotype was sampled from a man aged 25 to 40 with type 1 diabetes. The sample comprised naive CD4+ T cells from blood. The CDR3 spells CASSPRDRLRTDTQYF. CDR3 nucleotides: TGTGCCAGCAGCCCTAGGGACAGACTCCGCACAGATACGCAGTATTTT.